This T cell receptor (beta chain) is drawn from a study of CD8+ T cells in alopecia areata. Following RNA extraction, reverse transcription yielded cDNA that acted as the sequencing template. Measured with immunoSEQ multiplex PCR; TCRdb has only the in-frame clones, and not every one. The data contain about 15,000 clones, about 63% of them singletons. Study results and caveats: Relative to normal scalp, lesional scalp, especially alopecia totalis/universalis, showed higher clonality. Mouse data revealed clearer TCR sharing than patient data did, a gap possibly tied to HLA.

CDR1 and CDR2 (germline): DFQATT, SNEGSKA (reference sequence). The CDR3 consists of 10 residues. As regards this clone: Its target is not known.

Specimens obtained from alopecia areata patients comprised lesional scalp punch biopsies and peripheral blood. The receptor comes from a human donor with alopecia areata. Source material: skin. The chain recombines TRBV20-1 with TRBJ2-5; D call uncertain. CDR3 nucleotide sequence: TGCAGCCCTACCGGAGAGACCCAGTACTTC. It codes for CSPTGETQYF.